This T cell receptor beta chain stems from a study of blood T cell repertoires in COVID-19. Method: immunoSEQ multiplex PCR; TCRdb's copy keeps in-frame clones and lacks some. The profile shows 85,000 to 100,000 clones, roughly 83% of them singletons. Germline values: CDR1 MNHEY, CDR2 SMNVEV (reference sequence). V lost 6 bases and J lost 4, with 19 bases in between. This CDR3 is 17 amino acids long. The sample was peripheral blood. The rearrangement links TRBV27 to TRBJ1-6; TRBD1 is a possible D gene (6 bases). The TCR sequence derives from a human donor in a cohort sampled during active COVID-19. The CDR3 DNA sequence: TGTGCCAGCAGGCGGACTGGACAGCTCATTTATAATTCACCCCTCCACTTT. As protein: CASRRTGQLIYNSPLHF.